The 23 T cell receptor beta chains listed next were all sequenced from one sample in a study of blood T cells in healthy people across ages. Alongside a J-beta primer mix, a sample-barcoded 5' primer served in a second PCR lasting about 7 to 12 cycles. TCRdb recomputed calls from the 5' RACE reads with MiXCR, one row per CDR3 protein. The sample consists of 1.5 million to 2 million distinct CDR3 sequences, about 35% of them appearing once. Sequences were obtained from blood. The receptors here all came from a woman under 40 in good health.

There are a few counts of this clonotype. The V call is TRBV15, the J call TRBJ2-5, with 7 positions matching TRBD1. The J call may not be correct, given that the DNA end is closer to TRBJ2-7. This CDR3 contains 13 residues. Germline V lookup: CDR1 LNHNV, CDR2 YYDKDF (reference sequence). In DNA form, the CDR3 reads TGTGCCACCAGCAGGGCTACAGGGGTCGAGCAGTACTTC. Translation: CATSRATGVEQYF.

V gene TRBV5-4 combines with J gene TRBJ2-6; 9 bases are shared with TRBD1. The CDR3 is made up of 19 amino acids. V trimming: 4 bases; J trimming: 1 base; junction bases outside the gene matches: 12. The germline CDR1 and CDR2 sequences are SGHNT and YYREEE (reference sequence). The CDR3 sequence: CASSPPPGQGSSGANVLTF. CDR3 bases: TGTGCCAGCAGCCCCCCCCCAGGACAGGGGTCATCTGGGGCCAACGTCCTGACTTTC.

The V and J genes are TRBV4-1 and TRBJ2-1, with TRBD1 identical over 10 bases. The CDR3 length is 16 residues. Losses at the gene ends were 4 bases for V and 4 bases for J; bases not matched to a gene: 7. CDR1 is MGHRA, CDR2 YSYEKL, per germline. In nucleotides, the CDR3 is TGCGCCAGCAGCCCCCTCGGGACAGGGGAATACAATGAGCAGTTCTTC. Protein product: CASSPLGTGEYNEQFF.

This clonotype was picked up a small number of times. The V gene is TRBV7-3, the J gene TRBJ2-3; the match to TRBD1 covers 10 bases. This CDR3 has 15 amino acids. Germline V gene data show CDR1 as SGHTA and CDR2 as FQGTGA. J lost 5 bases, V lost 7 bases, and 9 bases had no gene match. The DNA of the CDR3 is TGTGCCAGCATCCTGACAGGGGGCCAGGGAGATACGCAGTATTTT. This translates into CASILTGGQGDTQYF.

This clonotype turned up a few times. The chain uses TRBV12-3 or TRBV12-4 and TRBJ1-6, with D maybe TRBD1 (6 bases). V was pared by 6 bases and J by 5 bases, with 11 bases between. CDR3 length: 14 residues. The DNA for the CDR3 is TGTGCCAGCAGGATGGGACATAATAATTCACCCCTCCACTTT. This encodes CASRMGHNNSPLHF.

This clonotype has more than one count but fewer than ten. The rearrangement uses TRBV9 and TRBJ2-3, with TRBD2 matching 8 bases. CDR3 length: 18 residues. Germline CDR1 and CDR2: SGDLS and YYNGEE. After removal of 0 bases from V and 3 bases from J, the junction contained 12 bases not matched to a gene. CDR3 sequence: CASSVDQGGAGATDTQYF. CDR3 DNA sequence: TGTGCCAGCAGCGTAGATCAAGGCGGAGCGGGAGCTACAGATACGCAGTATTTT. The full variable domain, with the rest looked up from reference TRBV9 and TRBJ2-3, is DSGVTQTPKHLITATGQRVTLRCSPRSGDLSVYWYQQSLDQGLQFLIQYYNGEERAKGNILERFSAQQFPDLHSELNLSSLELGDSALYFCASSVDQGGAGATDTQYFGPGTRLTVL.

This clonotype has only a few counts. The chain recombines TRBV5-1 with TRBJ2-7; TRBD1 aligns across 10 bases. The CDR3 contains 17 residues. Germline lookup yields CDR1 SGHRS and CDR2 YFSETQ. Trimming took 4 bases from V and 1 from J; bases not matched to a gene: 11. This CDR3 is CASSGDRGQRGSYEQYF. The CDR3 region has the DNA TGCGCCAGCAGCGGCGACAGGGGGCAGAGAGGGTCCTACGAGCAGTACTTC.

The DNA of the CDR3 is TGTGCCAGCAGGCGCCTACCTGGTGGGTCTCAAGAGACCCAGTACTTC. Its protein product is CASRRLPGGSQETQYF. This chain connects TRBV7-8 to TRBJ2-5; no clear D gene. The CDR3 sequence is 16 residues long. Germline CDR1 is SGHVS and CDR2 is FQNEAQ. Trimming took off 6 bases at V and 2 bases at J, with 19 bases between the two ends.

This clonotype was recorded once. V gene TRBV30 combines with J gene TRBJ2-7; no firm D call. Germline assignment: CDR1 GTSNPN and CDR2 SVGIG (reference sequence). The ends were cut back, 1 base at V and 5 bases at J, with 6 bases in the middle. CDR3 length: 11 residues. The CDR3 DNA is TGTGCCTGGAGTGGTCGCCACGAGCAGTACTTC. Encoded protein: CAWSGRHEQYF.

V usage is TRBV7-9 and J usage is TRBJ1-2; the D is unclear. Germline V lookup: CDR1 SEHNR, CDR2 FQNEAQ (reference sequence). Trimming pared 3 bases from V and 8 bases from J, leaving 13 bases between. This CDR3 region has 13 residues. The DNA of the CDR3 is TGTGCCAGCAGCTTTAGGCGGGCCTGGGGCTACACCTTC. It encodes CASSFRRAWGYTF.

This clonotype showed up many times. CDR3 sequence (DNA): TGCAGTGCTAGTTCCGGGACTAGCGGGATCTACGAGCAGTACTTC. Its translation: CSASSGTSGIYEQYF. This sequence joins TRBV20-1 and TRBJ2-7; 13 nucleotides match TRBD2. V lost 3 bases to trimming and J lost 3 bases; unmatched junction nucleotides: 5. The germline V gene has CDR1 DFQATT and CDR2 SNEGSKA (reference sequence). The CDR3 loop spans 15 amino acids.

V is TRBV5-5 and J is TRBJ2-3, with D hard to call. Trimming pared 4 bases from V and 1 base from J, leaving 16 bases between. The germline V gene encodes CDR1 SGHKS and CDR2 YYEKEE (reference sequence). The CDR3 loop spans 16 amino acids. The CDR3 spells CASSPGRFSGTDTQYF. As DNA, the CDR3 is TGTGCCAGCAGCCCCGGACGGTTTTCCGGCACAGATACGCAGTATTTT. Full variable domain (missing parts from reference TRBV5-5 and TRBJ2-3): DAGVTQSPTHLIKTRGQQVTLRCSPISGHKSVSWYQQVLGQGPQFIFQYYEKEERGRGNFPDRFSARQFPNYSSELNVNALLLGDSALYLCASSPGRFSGTDTQYFGPGTRLTVL.

This rearrangement joins TRBV7-3 to TRBJ1-2, with D tentatively TRBD1 (5 bases). The CDR3 runs to 16 residues. V lost 5 bases and J lost 3, with 19 bases in between. Germline CDR1 SGHTA, CDR2 FQGTGA. The CDR3 bases are TGTGCCAGCAGCCCCCTGGGGGGGAGAAGGGACTATGGCTACACCTTC. Protein product: CASSPLGGRRDYGYTF.

As for this clonotype: A much larger clone is a single base away; this may be a read error. This chain links TRBV29-1 with TRBJ2-1, with TRBD2 matching 10 bases. The CDR3 is made up of 18 amino acids. The V and J ends lost 4 bases and 10 bases, in that order; junction bases with no gene match: 22. The germline V gene encodes CDR1 SQVTM and CDR2 ANQGSEA. The CDR3 sequence is CSVGRNGGLAHTAYEQFF. The DNA of the CDR3 is TGCAGCGTTGGGAGGAACGGGGGACTAGCGCACACTGCCTACGAGCAGTTCTTC.

Remarks on this clonotype: A junction boundary mismatches the germline segment, possibly from a read error. The V and J genes are TRBV11-2 and TRBJ2-3; TRBD2 might be the D (7 bases). The CDR3 spans 14 residues. Germline CDR1 and CDR2: SGHAT and FQNNGV. This CDR3 reads CASSPGGGVDMQYF. The CDR3 coding sequence is TGTGCCAGCAGCCCCGGAGGGGGGGTAGATATGCAGTATTTT.

The CDR3 reads CASSPVAGGIYEQYF. CDR3 DNA sequence: TGTGCCAGCAGCCCCGTGGCGGGGGGAATTTACGAGCAGTACTTC. This chain joins TRBV3-1 and TRBJ2-7; 8 nucleotides line up with TRBD2. The germline gives CDR1 LGHDT, CDR2 YNNKEL (reference sequence). The CDR3 runs to 15 residues. J gave up 4 bases and V 4 bases, and 9 bases lay outside the gene matches.

The chain uses TRBV20-1 and TRBJ2-7, with a weak D call TRBD2 (7 bases). Trimming left V 3 bases short and J 0 bases short, with 21 bases between. This CDR3 comprises 17 residues. In germline, CDR1 is DFQATT, CDR2 SNEGSKA (reference sequence). CDR3 region: CSARGGLAEFISYEQYF. CDR3 sequence (DNA): TGCAGTGCTAGGGGGGGGCTAGCGGAATTTATCTCCTACGAGCAGTACTTC.

This chain connects TRBV20-1 to TRBJ2-3; D is ambiguous. The CDR3 runs 12 residues. V lost 5 bases to trimming and J lost 3 bases, with 9 bases between them. Germline V lookup: CDR1 DFQATT, CDR2 SNEGSKA (reference sequence). CDR3 bases: TGCAGTGCTCAAATAGGAACAGATACGCAGTATTTT. Residues: CSAQIGTDTQYF.

The chain combines TRBV7-3 with TRBJ2-1, with 9 nucleotides matching TRBD1. The germline CDR1 and CDR2 sequences are SGHTA and FQGTGA. This CDR3 contains 15 residues. With V trimmed by 2 bases and J by 8 bases, 7 bases remained unmatched. The CDR3 loop reads CASSLVQGAHHEQFF. CDR3 DNA sequence: TGTGCCAGCAGCTTAGTACAGGGGGCGCATCATGAGCAGTTCTTC. The full variable domain, rest sourced from reference TRBV7-3 and TRBJ2-1, is GAGVSQTPSNKVTEKGKYVELRCDPISGHTALYWYRQSLGQGPEFLIYFQGTGAADDSGLPNDRFFAVRPEGSVSTLKIQRTERGDSAVYLCASSLVQGAHHEQFFGPGTRLTVL.

This clonotype was counted between two and nine times. J is TRBJ2-5 and V is TRBV28, with a weak D call TRBD1 (6 bases). Between the trimmed V and J ends, which lost 5 bases and 2 bases, there was a span of 12 bases. The germline V gene has CDR1 MDHEN and CDR2 SYDVKM. The CDR3 spans 14 residues. The CDR3 DNA reads TGTGCCAGCAGTCCCTACAGGGAGCAAGAGACCCAGTACTTC. Translation: CASSPYREQETQYF.

This clonotype was detected ten times or more. This chain connects TRBV7-9 to TRBJ2-7; D ambiguous. The CDR3 loop spans 12 amino acids. The ends were cut back, 2 bases at V and 3 bases at J, with 5 bases in the middle. From germline, CDR1 is SEHNR and CDR2 FQNEAQ (reference sequence). The CDR3 loop reads CASSLPNYEQYF. The CDR3 DNA reads as TGTGCCAGCAGCTTACCGAACTACGAGCAGTACTTC.

This chain uses TRBV10-3 with TRBJ2-7, with 8 bases aligning to TRBD1. The ends lost 10 bases at V and 0 bases at J; junction bases unmatched: 8. This CDR3 is 14 amino acids long. Germline values: CDR1 ENHRY, CDR2 SYGVKD. The DNA of the CDR3 is TGTGCCACCGCAGGGGGCGATATCTCCTACGAGCAGTACTTC. Its protein product is CATAGGDISYEQYF.

This clonotype has just a few counts. One junction end disagrees with the germline gene, perhaps due to a read error. V gene TRBV7-3 combines with J gene TRBJ1-2; no firm D call. CDR1 is SGHTA and CDR2 is FQGTGA in the germline V gene. The CDR3 is 15 residues long. CDR3 region: CASSLGSGGNYGYTF. The CDR3 nucleotides are TGTGCCAGTAGCTTAGGCTCAGGTGGTAACTATGGCTACACCTTC.